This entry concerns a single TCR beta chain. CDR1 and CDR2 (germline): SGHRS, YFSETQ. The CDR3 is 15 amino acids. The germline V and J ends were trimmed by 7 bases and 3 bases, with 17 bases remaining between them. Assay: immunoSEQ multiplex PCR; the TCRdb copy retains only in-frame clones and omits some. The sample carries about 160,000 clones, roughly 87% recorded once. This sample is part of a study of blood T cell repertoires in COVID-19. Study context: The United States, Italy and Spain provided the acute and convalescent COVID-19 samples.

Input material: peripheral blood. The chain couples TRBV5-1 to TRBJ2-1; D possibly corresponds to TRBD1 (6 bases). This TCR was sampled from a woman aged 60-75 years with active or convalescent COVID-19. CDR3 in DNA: TGCGCCAGCTCGGTGGACAGCTCGGGCTACAATGAGCAGTTCTTC. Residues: CASSVDSSGYNEQFF.